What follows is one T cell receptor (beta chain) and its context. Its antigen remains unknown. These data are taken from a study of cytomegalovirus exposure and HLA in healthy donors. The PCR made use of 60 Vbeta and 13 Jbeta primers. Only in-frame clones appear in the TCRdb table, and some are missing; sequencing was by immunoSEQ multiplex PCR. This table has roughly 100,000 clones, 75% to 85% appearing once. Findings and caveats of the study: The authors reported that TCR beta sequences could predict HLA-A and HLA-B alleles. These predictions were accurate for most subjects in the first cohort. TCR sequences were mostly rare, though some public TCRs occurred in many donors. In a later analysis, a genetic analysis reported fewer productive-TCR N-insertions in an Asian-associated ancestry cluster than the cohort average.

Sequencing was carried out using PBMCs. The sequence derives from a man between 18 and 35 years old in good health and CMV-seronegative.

The CDR3 reads CASSQRTLYGYTF. CDR3 nucleotides: TGTGCCAGCAGCCAAAGGACACTTTATGGCTACACCTTC. The J gene is TRBJ1-2, the V gene TRBV5-4, with D perhaps matching TRBD1 (5 bases). From germline, CDR1 is SGHNT and CDR2 YYREEE (reference sequence). V shed 4 bases and J shed 5 bases, with 12 bases lying between them. The CDR3 has 13 residues.